The 30 T cell receptor beta chains given below trace back to one sample, sequenced in a study of T cells in Graves' hyperthyroidism and ophthalmopathy. Amplified TCR beta CDR3 regions came from RNA transcripts. HTBI primers were used for first-round RT-PCR of the TCR CDR3. TCRdb reanalysed the multiplex PCR reads using MiXCR and keeps one entry per CDR3 protein. The repertoire includes approximately 610,000 distinct CDR3 sequences, approximately 14% of them detected once, and around 4% sits in the top ten. Sequenced: blood. These receptors all stem from a woman aged 40 to 50 with Graves' ophthalmopathy.

In this sample, this clonotype turned up many times. The chain uses TRBV24-1 and TRBJ2-7; possibly TRBD2 for D (6 bases). Germline CDR1 reads KGHDR; CDR2 reads SFDVKD. V shed 3 bases and J shed 7 bases, with 12 bases lying between them. CDR3 length equals 13 residues. DNA of the CDR3: TGTGCCACCAGTGATCACACGGGGAGGGAGCAGTACTTC. This gives the protein CATSDHTGREQYF.

This clonotype was detected ten times or more. The chain is built from TRBV28 and TRBJ1-1; D remains ambiguous. Germline V gene lookup returns CDR1 MDHEN and CDR2 SYDVKM. V dropped 2 bases and J dropped 4 bases, with 11 bases sitting between them. The CDR3 has 14 amino acids. CDR3 amino acids: CASSLPTMSTEAFF. CDR3 coding DNA: TGTGCCAGCAGTTTACCCACAATGAGCACTGAAGCTTTCTTT.

This clonotype was counted a few times. This rearrangement joins TRBV19 to TRBJ2-5; possible D gene TRBD2, 5 bases. Per the germline V gene, CDR1 is LNHDA and CDR2 is SQIVND (reference sequence). Trimming stripped 2 bases from V and 7 bases from J, with 14 bases between. This CDR3 region has 14 residues. The DNA for the CDR3 is TGTGCCAGTAGTATACGACCCAAACGGGGGACCCAGTACTTC. It yields the protein CASSIRPKRGTQYF. Combining the CDR3 with reference TRBV19 and TRBJ2-5 gives the whole variable domain DGGITQSPKYLFRKEGQNVTLSCEQNLNHDAMYWYRQDPGQGLRLIYYSQIVNDFQKGDIAEGYSVSREKKESFPLTVTSAQKNPTAFYLCASSIRPKRGTQYFGPGTRLLVL.

Ten or more counts support this clonotype. The chain combines TRBV28 with TRBJ2-7; D possibly corresponds to TRBD2 (6 bases). Germline V gene lookup returns CDR1 MDHEN and CDR2 SYDVKM. Trimming pared 5 bases from V and 7 bases from J, leaving 12 bases between. The CDR3 is 12 amino acids. The DNA for the CDR3 is TGTGCCAGCAGTGGAGGGCCGGGAGAGCAGTACTTC. Encoded protein: CASSGGPGEQYF.

This clonotype has ten or more counts. In DNA form, the CDR3 reads TGCAGCGTTGTGGGAGGGGTGGGGGAGACCCAGTACTTC. Protein sequence: CSVVGGVGETQYF. The rearrangement joins TRBV29-1 to TRBJ2-5; 7 bases are shared with TRBD2. Trimming cost V 4 bases and J 5 bases; bases outside gene matches: 7. Germline V gene lookup returns CDR1 SQVTM and CDR2 ANQGSEA. The CDR3 is made up of 13 amino acids.

The V call is TRBV6-2 or TRBV6-3, the J call TRBJ1-1, with D hard to call. Trimming took 5 bases from V and 6 from J, leaving 10 bases between them. This CDR3 has 12 residues. From germline, CDR1 is MNHEY and CDR2 SVGEGT. The CDR3 DNA reads as TGTGCCAGCAGTCGATTAGGGCCTGAAGCTTTCTTT. It is translated as CASSRLGPEAFF.

This clonotype was observed many times. This chain links TRBV15 with TRBJ2-5, with D perhaps given as TRBD1 or TRBD2 (5 bases each). The germline V gene encodes CDR1 LNHNV and CDR2 YYDKDF (reference sequence). CDR3 length: 14 residues. V shed 1 base and J shed 2 bases, with 8 bases lying between them. CDR3 protein: CATSRGGNQETQYF. CDR3 sequence (DNA): TGTGCCACCAGCAGAGGGGGGAATCAAGAGACCCAGTACTTC.

Concerning this clonotype itself: A junction boundary mismatches the germline segment, possibly from a read error. V is TRBV20-1 and J is TRBJ1-1; D gene unclear. The germline V gene has CDR1 DFQATT and CDR2 SNEGSKA (reference sequence). There are 14 residues in the CDR3. This chain's CDR3 is CSARDLVGNTEASF. The CDR3 bases are TGCAGCGCTAGAGATCTCGTAGGGAACACTGAAGCTTCCTTT.

This clonotype showed up just a few times. V gene TRBV11-2 combines with J gene TRBJ1-2; 7 positions match TRBD1. Trimming cost V 5 bases and J 5 bases; bases outside gene matches: 20. Germline CDR1 and CDR2: SGHAT and FQNNGV. This CDR3 has 18 amino acids. The DNA of the CDR3 is TGTGCCAGCAGCCCCCGCCAGTTAGGACAGGAATATCGATATGGCTACACCTTC. Translation gives CASSPRQLGQEYRYGYTF.

V is TRBV7-2 and J is TRBJ1-5; tentatively, D is TRBD1 (5 bases). The CDR3 is 14 amino acids. V was shortened by 2 bases and J by 6 bases, with 11 bases between the two germline ends. Germline V gene data show CDR1 as SGHTA and CDR2 as FQGNSA. CDR3 loop: CASSLLGRGQPQHF. As DNA, the CDR3 is TGTGCCAGCAGCTTATTGGGGCGAGGTCAGCCCCAGCATTTT.

The V gene is TRBV20-1, the J gene TRBJ2-7; D gene uncertain. Germline assignment: CDR1 DFQATT and CDR2 SNEGSKA (reference sequence). The CDR3 has 11 amino acids. The CDR3, as DNA: TGCAGCGTCCGAGGTAGGAACGAGCAGTACTTC. Its translation is CSVRGRNEQYF.

The count of this clonotype is one. The chain is built from TRBV7-3 and TRBJ1-1, with D maybe TRBD1 (5 bases). Germline CDR1 and CDR2: SGHTA and FQGTGA. Trimming took 5 bases from V and 4 from J, leaving 14 bases between them. The CDR3 extends over 14 amino acids. This CDR3 reads CASSNTKGLTEAFF. The CDR3 nucleotides are TGTGCCAGCAGCAACACTAAGGGGCTCACTGAAGCTTTCTTT.

Regarding this clonotype: This sequence may be a read error, since a much larger clone differs from it by one base. The CDR3 sequence is CAIRGQSSWSYEQYF. The DNA for the CDR3 is TGTGCCATCAGGGGTCAGAGCTCCTGGTCCTACGAGCAGTACTTC. The rearrangement links TRBV10-3 to TRBJ2-7; D unclear. Trimming stripped 6 bases from V and 1 base from J, with 16 bases between. The CDR3 totals 15 residues. The germline gives CDR1 ENHRY, CDR2 SYGVKD.

This clonotype showed up many times. The gene calls are TRBV19 and TRBJ1-1; D gene unclear. The CDR3 totals 14 residues. Germline CDR1 is LNHDA and CDR2 is SQIVND (reference sequence). V lost 5 bases and J lost 2, with 12 bases in between. The CDR3 reads CASSVRHLNTEAFF. In DNA, the CDR3 is TGTGCCAGTAGTGTTCGGCATCTTAACACTGAAGCTTTCTTT.

The table lists this clonotype with many counts. The V and J genes are TRBV20-1 and TRBJ2-5; TRBD1 aligns across 9 bases. Germline CDR1 and CDR2: DFQATT and SNEGSKA (reference sequence). The CDR3 runs 14 residues. V was clipped by 3 bases and J by 6 bases; unmatched bases: 8. CDR3 nucleotide sequence: TGCAGTGCTAGTCCCGGGACAGGGACGAAGACCCAGTACTTC. Protein: CSASPGTGTKTQYF.

The V and J genes are TRBV19 and TRBJ1-2; TRBD1 matches at 9 bases. CDR3 length: 15 residues. Germline V gene sequence: CDR1 LNHDA, CDR2 SQIVND (reference sequence). V lost 5 bases and J lost 2; bases outside the gene matches: 6. The CDR3 DNA reads TGTGCCAGTAGTGCCTTGGACAGGGGAAACTATGGCTACACCTTC. It is translated as CASSALDRGNYGYTF.

At least ten counts were recorded for this clonotype. The gene calls are TRBV12-3 or TRBV12-4 and TRBJ1-1, with D maybe TRBD1 (5 bases). There are 14 residues in the CDR3. Trimming removed 5 bases at V and 0 bases at J, with 10 bases between. CDR3 sequence reads: CASSGGTVNTEAFF. The CDR3 nucleotides are TGTGCCAGCAGTGGGGGGACGGTGAACACTGAAGCTTTCTTT.

This clonotype was recorded at least ten times. The rearrangement joins TRBV28 to TRBJ2-6; D is undetermined. The CDR3 totals 17 residues. V lost 5 bases to trimming and J lost 0 bases, with 14 bases between them. Germline V gene lookup returns CDR1 MDHEN and CDR2 SYDVKM. CDR3: CASSRDTSDSGANVLTF. The CDR3 region has the DNA TGTGCCAGCAGTCGAGACACCTCAGACTCTGGGGCCAACGTCCTGACTTTC.

This clonotype was counted at least ten times. The chain employs TRBV6-1 and TRBJ1-1, with TRBD1 as a possible D gene (5 bases). V dropped 7 bases and J dropped 4 bases, with 16 bases sitting between them. The CDR3 consists of 14 residues. Germline-derived CDR1 and CDR2 are MNHNS and SASEGT. The CDR3 loop is CASTAGLRLTEAFF. CDR3 coding DNA: TGTGCCAGCACCGCGGGGCTCCGGCTCACTGAAGCTTTCTTT.

The V call is TRBV10-2, the J call TRBJ1-2; tentatively, D is TRBD1 (5 bases). The CDR3 covers 12 residues. Germline V lookup: CDR1 WSHSY, CDR2 SAAADI. With 10 bases removed from V and 4 bases from J, the gap between germline ends came to 13 bases. CDR3 region: CATQGPTYGYTF. CDR3 nucleotides: TGCGCCACTCAGGGTCCCACCTATGGCTACACCTTC.

This clonotype was counted at least ten times. The chain combines TRBV7-2 with TRBJ2-7; 9 nucleotides agree with TRBD2. V trimming: 3 bases; J trimming: 5 bases; junction bases outside the gene matches: 2. CDR3 length equals 13 residues. CDR1 and CDR2 from the germline V gene are SGHTA and FQGNSA. CDR3 region: CASSLGLADEQYF. CDR3 bases: TGTGCCAGCAGCTTGGGACTAGCTGACGAGCAGTACTTC. The whole variable domain, remainder taken from reference TRBV7-2 and TRBJ2-7, is GAGVSQSPSNKVTEKGKDVELRCDPISGHTALYWYRQSLGQGLEFLIYFQGNSAPDKSGLPSDRFSAERTGGSVSTLTIQRTQQEDSAVYLCASSLGLADEQYFGPGTRLTVT.

The sample holds many counts of this clonotype. The chain couples TRBV27 to TRBJ2-7; 12 bases match TRBD2. Germline V gene data show CDR1 as MNHEY and CDR2 as SMNVEV (reference sequence). CDR3 length: 15 residues. V was pared by 5 bases and J by 7 bases, with 9 bases of the junction left unmatched. The CDR3 region is CASSQNSGTSGEQYF. As DNA, the CDR3 is TGTGCCAGCAGTCAAAACTCCGGGACTAGCGGGGAGCAGTACTTC.

At least ten counts were recorded for this clonotype. This chain connects TRBV7-2 to TRBJ2-5; 10 bases line up with TRBD1. Per the germline V gene, CDR1 is SGHTA and CDR2 is FQGNSA. With 2 bases clipped from V and 5 bases from J, the junction kept 2 bases outside the gene matches. The CDR3 loop spans 14 amino acids. As DNA, the CDR3 is TGTGCCAGCAGCTTAACGGGACAGGGGGAGACCCAGTACTTC. Translating it yields CASSLTGQGETQYF.

Ten or more counts support this clonotype. V is TRBV28 and J is TRBJ2-7, with TRBD1 matching 9 bases. Germline V gene sequence: CDR1 MDHEN, CDR2 SYDVKM. The CDR3 loop spans 14 amino acids. V trimming: 6 bases; J trimming: 4 bases; junction bases outside the gene matches: 7. In DNA form, the CDR3 reads TGTGCCAGCAGACCACCGGGACAGGGTTACGAGCAGTACTTC. Translation gives CASRPPGQGYEQYF.

This clonotype was found many times. The CDR3 region is CASLRQGLGDGYTF. CDR3 in DNA: TGTGCCAGCCTTAGACAGGGTCTCGGCGATGGCTACACCTTC. The chain links TRBV6-1 to TRBJ1-2; 7 bases line up with TRBD1. V was pared by 8 bases and J by 6 bases, with 12 bases of the junction left unmatched. Germline lookup yields CDR1 MNHNS and CDR2 SASEGT. The CDR3 consists of 14 residues.

This clonotype was detected only a few times. The genes are TRBV12-3 or TRBV12-4 and TRBJ1-3; D gene unclear. Trimming pared 3 bases from V and 8 bases from J, leaving 17 bases between. This CDR3 region has 15 residues. CDR3 sequence reads: CASSFVIAGADTIYF. CDR3 sequence (DNA): TGTGCCAGCAGTTTTGTCATTGCGGGCGCGGACACCATATATTTT.

J is TRBJ2-7 and V is TRBV2; D could derive from TRBD1 or TRBD2 (5 bases each). V gave up 6 bases and J gave up 4 bases, with 22 bases separating them. The CDR3 extends over 16 amino acids. The V gene's germline CDR1 is SNHLY and CDR2 FYNNEI. The CDR3 DNA sequence: TGTGCCAGCAGCCCTACTAGACAGTCGCTTGAGTACGAGCAGTACTTC. Protein product: CASSPTRQSLEYEQYF.

The chain recombines TRBV19 with TRBJ1-5, with D maybe TRBD1 (5 bases). V lost 9 bases, J lost 4 bases, and 16 bases lay in between. This CDR3 region has 14 residues. Germline CDR1 reads LNHDA; CDR2 reads SQIVND (reference sequence). CDR3 DNA: TGTGCCAGCTCGAACGCGGGGGTTAATCAGCCCCAGCATTTT. This codes for CASSNAGVNQPQHF. The variable domain in full, completed from reference TRBV19 and TRBJ1-5, reads DGGITQSPKYLFRKEGQNVTLSCEQNLNHDAMYWYRQDPGQGLRLIYYSQIVNDFQKGDIAEGYSVSREKKESFPLTVTSAQKNPTAFYLCASSNAGVNQPQHFGDGTRLSIL.

J is TRBJ2-3 and V is TRBV29-1; TRBD2 matches at 7 bases. Germline-derived CDR1 and CDR2 are SQVTM and ANQGSEA. The CDR3 spans 13 residues. With V trimmed by 5 bases and J by 1 base, 3 bases remained unmatched. CDR3 DNA: TGCAGCGTTACTAGCGTCGGCACAGATACGCAGTATTTT. Translating it yields CSVTSVGTDTQYF.

This chain links TRBV5-6 with TRBJ2-6, with a weak D call TRBD2 (5 bases). The CDR3 runs to 17 residues. V was cut by 7 bases and J by 2 bases, with 19 bases left in between. From germline, CDR1 is SGHDT and CDR2 YYEEEE. The CDR3 DNA reads as TGTGCCAGCGGAAGCGGTGCCGGCCTGGCTGGGGCCAACGTCCTGACTTTC. It translates to CASGSGAGLAGANVLTF.